Following are 22 T cell receptor beta chains from one sample sequenced in a study of beta chain features in type 1 diabetes (dated by TCRdb to between 2017 and 2018). The library came from the immunoSEQ multiplex PCR assay. The High Capacity cDNA Reverse Transcription Kit was used to reverse transcribe all of the isolated RNA, meaning that expressed TCRB transcripts were what got sequenced. TCRdb took this table from immuneACCESS and kept in-frame rearrangements with V and J called. Such tables lack part of the clones; where checked against another copy, unresolved V genes explain under half of the gap, and the rest is unexplained. This sample is represented by around 430,000 clones; approximately 28% of them were singletons. The ten largest clones take up 0.05% to 0.065% of the sample. The source material was naive CD4+ T cells from blood. The cell subset or site label corresponds to: true naive CD4+ T cells. The receptors were sampled from a man aged 18 to 29 in good health.

This clone has just a few counts. This chain joins TRBV5-1 and TRBJ2-5; D is possibly TRBD1 (5 bases). The J call may be incorrect, as the DNA end agrees better with TRBJ2-7. The CDR3 sequence is 16 residues long. Germline V gene data show CDR1 as SGHRS and CDR2 as YFSETQ. CDR3 bases: TGCGCCAGCAGCTCGGGTCAGGGTCAATTCGCTAACGAGCAGTACTTC. It encodes CASSSGQGQFANEQYF.

The V call is TRBV15, the J call TRBJ2-1; 9 bases align to TRBD2. The length of the CDR3 is 17 residues. Germline values: CDR1 LNHNV, CDR2 YYDKDF (reference sequence). V shed 2 bases, J shed 0 bases, and the junction held 5 bases outside the gene matches. The CDR3 is CATSRTSGLASYNEQFF. CDR3 nucleotide sequence: TGTGCCACCAGCAGAACTTCGGGACTAGCCTCCTACAATGAGCAGTTCTTC.

The chain uses TRBV29-1 and TRBJ2-7, with TRBD1 matching over 7 bases. J gave up 0 bases and V 4 bases, and 6 bases lay outside the gene matches. The CDR3 contains 14 residues. Germline loops: CDR1 SQVTM, CDR2 ANQGSEA. The chain's CDR3 is CSVAGTASSYEQYF. The CDR3 DNA is TGCAGCGTTGCTGGGACAGCGAGCTCCTACGAGCAGTACTTC.

The chain joins TRBV25-1 to TRBJ2-1, with TRBD1 matching 7 bases. Germline V gives CDR1 MGHDK, CDR2 SYGVNS. The V gene end was trimmed by 3 bases and the J gene end by 10 bases; junction bases not matched to a gene: 6. The CDR3 sequence is 13 residues long. The CDR3 region is CASSDQGVGEQFF. CDR3 nucleotides: TGTGCCAGCAGTGATCAGGGGGTCGGGGAGCAGTTCTTC.

The rearrangement uses TRBV4-3 and TRBJ2-1; 11 bases are shared with TRBD2. The CDR3 totals 14 residues. Germline-derived CDR1 and CDR2 are LGHNA and YSLEER. The J segment lost 9 bases and the V segment lost 0 bases, leaving 1 base of the junction unmatched. CDR3 region: CASSQDGLAGEQFF. The CDR3 DNA reads TGCGCCAGCAGCCAAGATGGACTAGCGGGTGAGCAGTTCTTC.

This clone was counted between two and nine times. The rearrangement links TRBV5-6 to TRBJ2-6; D is uncertain. The germline CDR1 and CDR2 sequences are SGHDT and YYEEEE. This CDR3 has 14 residues. The V end was cut by 9 bases, the J end by 0 bases, with 10 bases between. The DNA of the CDR3 is TGTGCCACCTCGAGGAGCTCTGGGGCCAACGTCCTGACTTTC. Amino acids: CATSRSSGANVLTF.

This rearrangement joins TRBV7-9 to TRBJ2-1, with D perhaps matching TRBD2 (6 bases). V lost 1 base to trimming and J lost 4 bases, with 11 bases between them. CDR1 and CDR2 (germline): SEHNR, FQNEAQ (reference sequence). The CDR3 length is 15 residues. The CDR3 reads CASSLGGGRYNEQFF. CDR3 nucleotides: TGTGCCAGCAGCTTAGGGGGAGGACGATACAATGAGCAGTTCTTC. Complete variable domain (other parts from reference TRBV7-9 and TRBJ2-1): DTGVSQNPRHKITKRGQNVTFRCDPISEHNRLYWYRQTLGQGPEFLTYFQNEAQLEKSRLLSDRFSAERPKGSFSTLEIQRTEQGDSAMYLCASSLGGGRYNEQFFGPGTRLTVL.

The chain has TRBV18 and TRBJ1-2; D is possibly TRBD1 (6 bases). V gave up 1 base and J gave up 4 bases, with 10 bases separating them. Germline loops: CDR1 KGHSH, CDR2 LQKENI. The CDR3 runs to 14 residues. The CDR3 reads CASSPQADSYGYTF. DNA of the CDR3: TGTGCCAGCTCACCACAGGCGGACAGCTATGGCTACACCTTC.

This chain's CDR3 is CASSERGNSNQPQHF. The CDR3 bases are TGTGCCAGCAGTGAACGCGGTAATAGCAATCAGCCCCAGCATTTT. V usage is TRBV2 and J usage is TRBJ1-5, with unresolved D. Germline V gene lookup returns CDR1 SNHLY and CDR2 FYNNEI. Between the trimmed V and J ends, which lost 2 bases and 0 bases, there was a span of 8 bases. This CDR3 region has 15 residues.

This chain uses TRBV5-1 with TRBJ2-3, with 7 bases that match TRBD2. This CDR3 has 13 residues. CDR1 and CDR2 from the germline V gene are SGHRS and YFSETQ. V was pared by 1 base and J by 4 bases, with 0 bases of the junction left unmatched. CDR3: CASSLTSADTQYF. The CDR3 DNA follows: TGCGCCAGCAGCTTGACTAGCGCAGATACGCAGTATTTT.

The chain is built from TRBV9 and TRBJ2-3; TRBD2 matches 15 bases. This CDR3 spans 17 amino acids. V gave up 0 bases and J gave up 4 bases; unmatched junction bases: 3. Looked up from germline, CDR1 is SGDLS and CDR2 is YYNGEE. Here the CDR3 DNA reads TGTGCCAGCAGCGTAGGAGGACTAGCGGGAGGGGCAGATACGCAGTATTTT. Residues: CASSVGGLAGGADTQYF. The full variable domain, in which reference TRBV9 and TRBJ2-3 provide the parts outside the CDR3, is DSGVTQTPKHLITATGQRVTLRCSPRSGDLSVYWYQQSLDQGLQFLIQYYNGEERAKGNILERFSAQQFPDLHSELNLSSLELGDSALYFCASSVGGLAGGADTQYFGPGTRLTVL.

The sample holds a few counts of this clone. The gene calls are TRBV29-1 and TRBJ1-1; TRBD1 might be the D (5 bases). V lost 5 bases, J lost 1 base, and 17 bases lay in between. This CDR3 has 15 amino acids. Per the germline V gene, CDR1 is SQVTM and CDR2 is ANQGSEA. The CDR3 reads CSVTPLGATNTEAFF. The CDR3 nucleotides read TGCAGCGTTACCCCCCTAGGGGCGACGAACACTGAAGCTTTCTTT.

The CDR3 protein is CAWRQTGPQYF. CDR3 DNA: TGTGCCTGGAGACAGACAGGGCCTCAGTACTTC. The chain is built from TRBV30 and TRBJ2-7; 7 bases map to TRBD1. The junction had 6 bases not matched to a gene; V was cut back by 3 bases and J by 10 bases. The CDR3 has 11 amino acids. Germline loops: CDR1 GTSNPN, CDR2 SVGIG (reference sequence).

The chain employs TRBV19 and TRBJ2-5; the match to TRBD1 covers 7 bases. Germline V lookup: CDR1 LNHDA, CDR2 SQIVND (reference sequence). There are 16 residues in the CDR3. Trimming took 3 bases from V and 1 from J; bases not matched to a gene: 8. CDR3 DNA: TGTGCCAGTAGTATCTACGGACAGGCCTTCCAAGAGACCCAGTACTTC. Its protein product is CASSIYGQAFQETQYF.

This clone was observed a few times. The rearrangement links TRBV28 to TRBJ2-7; the D gene is possibly TRBD1 (5 bases). Germline CDR1 is MDHEN and CDR2 is SYDVKM. The length of the CDR3 is 15 residues. Deletions cut 6 bases from V and 5 bases from J, with 20 bases between. CDR3 DNA sequence: TGTGCCAGCAGCACGGTTGGTGACAGTGGGGACGAGCAGTACTTC. Translation gives CASSTVGDSGDEQYF.

The chain combines TRBV5-1 with TRBJ2-1; D not resolved. Trimming took 3 bases from V and 5 from J, leaving 9 bases between them. CDR1 is SGHRS, CDR2 YFSETQ, per germline. There are 13 residues in the CDR3. CDR3 region: CASSSDPNNEQFF. The CDR3 nucleotides are TGCGCCAGCAGCTCAGATCCGAACAATGAGCAGTTCTTC.

The sample holds one count of this clone. The chain recombines TRBV16 with TRBJ1-1; unclear D gene. Between the trimmed V and J ends, which lost 0 bases and 10 bases, there was a span of 9 bases. The CDR3 sequence is 12 residues long. Germline V gene data show CDR1 as KGHSY and CDR2 as FQNENV. As DNA, the CDR3 is TGTGCCAGCAGCCAATCCTTCGAAGGAGCTTTCTTT. It is translated as CASSQSFEGAFF.

This clone was detected only a few times. CDR3 loop: CAWNLAGLGTQYF. DNA of the CDR3: TGTGCCTGGAACCTAGCGGGCTTGGGCACCCAGTACTTC. The chain recombines TRBV30 with TRBJ2-5; TRBD2 matches at 8 bases. Germline CDR1 and CDR2: GTSNPN and SVGIG (reference sequence). This CDR3 contains 13 residues. V dropped 4 bases and J dropped 8; count of bases not matched to a gene: 9.

The chain links TRBV6-1 to TRBJ2-5; maybe TRBD2 (6 bases). The CDR3 runs 14 residues. Germline lookup yields CDR1 MNHNS and CDR2 SASEGT. The germline V and J ends were trimmed by 8 bases and 0 bases, with 13 bases remaining between them. Written as DNA, the CDR3 is TGTGCCAGCGGTTTTGGCGGGAACCAAGAGACCCAGTACTTC. It yields the protein CASGFGGNQETQYF.

The V gene is TRBV25-1, the J gene TRBJ1-1; possible D gene TRBD1, 6 bases. The CDR3 covers 14 residues. Looked up from germline, CDR1 is MGHDK and CDR2 is SYGVNS. V was shortened by 3 bases and J by 4 bases, with 12 bases between the two germline ends. Here the CDR3 DNA reads TGTGCCAGCAGTGATACAGGGAGAGGCACTGAAGCTTTCTTT. Encoded protein: CASSDTGRGTEAFF.

The chain is built from TRBV30 and TRBJ2-3; 8 nucleotides match TRBD2. After removal of 3 bases from V and 4 bases from J, the junction contained 9 bases not matched to a gene. The germline CDR1 and CDR2 sequences are GTSNPN and SVGIG (reference sequence). The CDR3 is made up of 15 amino acids. CDR3 nucleotide sequence: TGTGCCTGGAGCGACCAGACTAGCGCGGCAGATACGCAGTATTTT. It encodes CAWSDQTSAADTQYF.

V is TRBV4-2 and J is TRBJ2-5; a possible D gene is TRBD1 (7 bases). The J call could be wrong; TRBJ2-7 is a better fit for the DNA end. In germline, CDR1 is LGHNA, CDR2 YNFKEQ. The CDR3 runs to 13 residues. The CDR3 nucleotides read TGTGCCAGCAGCCAAGACAGGGGGGACGAGCAGTACTTC. This gives the protein CASSQDRGDEQYF.